This T cell receptor (beta chain) was captured in a study of T cell responses to AZD1222 COVID-19 vaccine. Study-wide results and caveats: Baseline seropositives among AZD1222 recipients totaled only six. Spike was spanned by vaccine-associated CD4 TCRs, with dominance at 160-218 and 743-854. Spike-specific TCRs gained breadth and depth after people received two AZD1222 doses.

With regard to this clone: The antigen is unknown.

The CDR3 is 17 residues long. Germline CDR1 is SGHTS and CDR2 is YDEGEE. V lost 0 bases to trimming and J lost 6 bases; unmatched junction nucleotides: 10. Pooling was applied to second doses at about 4 or about 12 weeks. Sequencing was performed with immunoSEQ multiplex PCR; in TCRdb, only in-frame clones are kept and a portion is missing. The table has roughly 95,000 clones, roughly 92% seen once; the top ten hold roughly 3.1%. The sequence came from an adult who received the AZD1222 COVID-19 vaccine. The chain carries TRBV5-8 and TRBJ1-2, with 11 bases identical to TRBD1. Here the sequenced sample was peripheral blood, taken 28 days after the second AZD1222 dose. The CDR3 DNA follows: TGTGCCAGCAGCTTGGCCTTGGACAGGGGGCGTTCAGATGGCTACACCTTC. It encodes CASSLALDRGRSDGYTF.